A single TCR beta chain is shown here with its context. Its target is not known. These data originate in a study of cytomegalovirus exposure and HLA in healthy donors. It was with 60 Vbeta and 13 Jbeta primers that the PCR ran. Generated by immunoSEQ multiplex PCR, the TCRdb table keeps only in-frame clones and is missing some. The data hold about 150,000 clones, with more than 9.5% observed a single time. Study results and limitations: Confirmation was obtained in vitro that a few CMV-associated chains are specific for CMV antigens. In terms of immune exposure information, only CMV serostatus was available. Several top significant clusters appeared, in a later analysis, to be linked to common viral pathogens. The study designated around 150 TCR beta chains cytomegalovirus-associated.

The CDR3 extends over 13 amino acids. CDR1 MNHNS and CDR2 SASEGT come from the germline V gene. After removal of 11 bases from V and 7 bases from J, the junction contained 9 bases not matched to a gene. Sequencing was performed on PBMCs. The source of this sequence is a man aged 50-59 years in good health and CMV-seronegative. This chain links TRBV6-1 with TRBJ2-1, with 9 bases lining up with TRBD2. The CDR3 region is CASRLAAVNEQFF. The CDR3 coding sequence is TGTGCCTCGAGACTAGCGGCCGTGAATGAGCAGTTCTTC.